This entry lists 3 T cell receptor beta chains sequenced from one sample in a study of T cell repertoires in cytomegalovirus infection (dated by TCRdb to the late 2010s). Sequencing instrument: Illumina HiSeq 1500. TCRdb passed the public sequencing reads through fastp at Q25 and MiXCR, retaining productive beta sequences. Entries that share a CDR3 protein sequence are merged under the most common genes and DNA. For this sample the table gives some 480,000 distinct CDR3 sequences, of which 33% were detected only once. The top ten hold about a sixth of the sample. This sample's treatment or condition label indicates: in vitro stimulation with specific CMV peptide epitopes to enrich CMV-specific T cells. These receptors have no known antigen. This specimen was cultured PBMCs, taken from culture after CMV antigen stimulation. Receptor source: a human donor in good health (CMV status not recorded). Some clones in this sample may be carry-over from other donors' samples.

This clonotype was seen just once. This chain connects TRBV10-3 to TRBJ2-3; 8 bases match TRBD2. The CDR3 is 16 residues long. V gave up 6 bases and J gave up 3 bases; unmatched junction bases: 11. Per the germline V gene, CDR1 is ENHRY and CDR2 is SYGVKD. CDR3 amino acids: CAISRIAGSGTDTQYF. The CDR3 bases are TGTGCCATCAGCCGAATAGCGGGATCGGGAACAGATACGCAGTATTTT.

This clonotype has ten or more counts. The chain couples TRBV7-6 to TRBJ2-4, with 16 bases aligning to TRBD2. CDR1 and CDR2 (germline): SGHVS, FNYEAQ. Losses at the gene ends were 1 base for V and 0 bases for J; bases not matched to a gene: 6. The CDR3 has 20 residues. This chain's CDR3 is CASSLVPGLAGGVAKNIQYF. The CDR3 DNA reads as TGTGCCAGCAGCTTAGTACCGGGACTAGCGGGAGGGGTAGCCAAAAACATTCAGTACTTC.

This clonotype was detected only a few times. This chain connects TRBV25-1 to TRBJ1-1, with D tentatively TRBD1 (6 bases). This CDR3 is 12 amino acids long. Looked up from germline, CDR1 is MGHDK and CDR2 is SYGVNS. V lost 7 bases and J lost 3, with 9 bases in between. The CDR3 region is CASKRGYTEAFF. CDR3 DNA: TGTGCCAGCAAAAGGGGGTACACTGAAGCTTTCTTT. The whole variable domain, filled in from reference TRBV25-1 and TRBJ1-1, reads EADIYQTPRYLVIGTGKKITLECSQTMGHDKMYWYQQDPGMELHLIHYSYGVNSTEKGDLSSESTVSRIRTEHFPLTLESARPSHTSQYLCASKRGYTEAFFGQGTRLTVV.